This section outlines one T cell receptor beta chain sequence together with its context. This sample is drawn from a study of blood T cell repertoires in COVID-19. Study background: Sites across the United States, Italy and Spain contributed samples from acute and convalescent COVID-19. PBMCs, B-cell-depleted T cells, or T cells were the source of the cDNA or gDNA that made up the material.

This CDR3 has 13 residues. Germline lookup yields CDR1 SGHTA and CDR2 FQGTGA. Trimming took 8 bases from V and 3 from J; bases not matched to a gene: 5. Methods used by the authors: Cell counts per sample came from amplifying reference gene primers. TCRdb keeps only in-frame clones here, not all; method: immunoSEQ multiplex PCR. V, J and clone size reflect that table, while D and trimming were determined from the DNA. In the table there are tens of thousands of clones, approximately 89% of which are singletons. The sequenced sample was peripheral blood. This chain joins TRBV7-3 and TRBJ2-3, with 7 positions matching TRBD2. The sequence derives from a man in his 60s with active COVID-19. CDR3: CASGRAGTDTQYF. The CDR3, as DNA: TGTGCCAGCGGGAGGGCCGGGACAGATACGCAGTATTTT.